The following is a T cell receptor (beta chain) sequence with its context. This record belongs to a study of blood T cell repertoires in COVID-19. Study summary: Both acute and convalescent COVID-19 samples were obtained from the United States, Italy and Spain.

The repertoire was sequenced with immunoSEQ multiplex PCR; TCRdb's copy has only in-frame clones and lacks some. This table has hundreds of thousands of clones, roughly 80% appearing once. CDR3 length: 15 amino acids. V lost 8 bases and J 7 bases, leaving 20 bases between the germline ends. From germline, CDR1 is MDHEN and CDR2 SYDVKM. The chain links TRBV28 to TRBJ1-4; weak D call: TRBD1 (5 bases). This TCR was sampled from a woman aged 45-60 years with active or convalescent COVID-19. Sequencing was performed on peripheral blood. The CDR3 here is CASGTLTDRREKLFF. In DNA, the CDR3 is TGTGCCAGCGGAACCCTGACAGACCGGCGTGAAAAACTGTTTTTT. Together with reference TRBV28 and TRBJ1-4, the CDR3 gives the full variable domain: DVKVTQSSRYLVKRTGEKVFLECVQDMDHENMFWYRQDPGLGLRLIYFSYDVKMKEKGDIPEGYSVSREKKERFSLILESASTNQTSMYLCASGTLTDRREKLFFGSGTQLSVL.